The clone carrying this TCR beta chain was seen only a few times. Its antigen is currently unknown. The data were taken from a study of OX40 agonist ivuxolimab in advanced cancers. Study background: Every 2 weeks, patients received ivuxolimab intravenously, dosed at 0.01 to 10 mg/kg. Study-level results: Dose levels from 0.1 to 3.0 mg/kg saw CD4+ and CD8+ blood T cells expand clonally by week 6. CD8+ T cells (on average) carried more expanded clones than CD4+ T cells.

Clones were sequenced by immunoSEQ multiplex PCR, and TCRdb holds only the in-frame ones, with some missing. The sample holds roughly 62,000 clones, 85% seen once. The CDR3 consists of 15 residues. Germline V gene lookup returns CDR1 SGHAT and CDR2 FQNNGV. V was clipped by 3 bases and J by 0 bases, with 12 bases between them. The TCR sequence derives from an adult with an advanced solid tumor such as melanoma, head and neck, liver or kidney cancer. The genes are TRBV11-2 and TRBJ2-7; D is unresolved. Sequenced material: CD4+ or CD8+ T cells sorted from blood, taken in a trial of the OX40 agonist ivuxolimab. The chain's CDR3 is CASSFQEPSSYEQYF. CDR3 bases: TGTGCCAGCAGCTTCCAGGAGCCGAGCTCCTACGAGCAGTACTTC.